The 14 T cell receptor beta chains below were found in one sample sequenced in a study of metastatic and nonmetastatic thyroid tumors. Among the patients, none had received any treatment before thyroid surgery. TCRdb recomputed clones from the PCR reads via MiXCR. The repertoire includes more than 65,000 clones, 14% of them detected once, and over 6% sits in the top ten. The specimen sequenced was blood. These receptors originate from a male donor with papillary thyroid cancer or a benign thyroid nodule (not recorded which). Some clones in this sample may be carry-over from other donors' samples.

This clone appeared many times. The genes are TRBV7-3 and TRBJ1-1, with 9 positions matching TRBD1. The CDR3 covers 14 residues. V was clipped by 5 bases and J by 3 bases; unmatched bases: 4. The germline gives CDR1 SGHTA, CDR2 FQGTGA. The CDR3 sequence: CASSPGQGHTEAFF. CDR3 bases: TGTGCCAGCAGCCCTGGACAGGGGCACACTGAAGCTTTCTTT.

This clone was picked up many times. V gene TRBV19 combines with J gene TRBJ1-5; possible D gene TRBD1, 6 bases. Trimming pared 4 bases from V and 5 bases from J, leaving 12 bases between. The germline V gene encodes CDR1 LNHDA and CDR2 SQIVND (reference sequence). The CDR3 has 14 amino acids. The CDR3 DNA is TGTGCCAGTAGTAGCAACAGGGCCTATCAGCCCCAGCATTTT. Translated, it gives CASSSNRAYQPQHF. The variable domain in full, completed from reference TRBV19 and TRBJ1-5, reads DGGITQSPKYLFRKEGQNVTLSCEQNLNHDAMYWYRQDPGQGLRLIYYSQIVNDFQKGDIAEGYSVSREKKESFPLTVTSAQKNPTAFYLCASSSNRAYQPQHFGDGTRLSIL.

The chain is built from TRBV20-1 and TRBJ2-2, with 8 nucleotides matching TRBD2. CDR1 and CDR2 (germline): DFQATT, SNEGSKA (reference sequence). The CDR3 has 13 residues. Trimming removed 6 bases from V and 9 bases from J; junction bases left unmatched: 9. Written as DNA, the CDR3 is TGCAGTGCCTCAAGCGGGAGTACTTGGGAGCTGTTTTTT. It encodes CSASSGSTWELFF.

This clone was observed a handful of times. At one end, the junction sequence differs from germline, possibly due to a read error. The chain links TRBV2 to TRBJ2-7; D is ambiguous. Germline-derived CDR1 and CDR2 are SNHLY and FYNNEI. This CDR3 has 12 amino acids. The CDR3 loop is CASRAGSYEQHF. CDR3 sequence (DNA): TGTGCCAGCAGGGCTGGTTCCTACGAGCAGCACTTC.

This chain connects TRBV7-8 to TRBJ2-7, with no clear D. Per the germline V gene, CDR1 is SGHVS and CDR2 is FQNEAQ. There are 14 residues in the CDR3. CDR3 sequence (DNA): TGTGCCAGCAGCCCAGTGGCAGTATCCTACGAGCATTACGTC. The encoded protein is CASSPVAVSYEHYV.

Note on this clone: The identical CDR3 is also encoded by other nucleotide sequences in the sample. The chain is built from TRBV20-1 and TRBJ2-7; D uncertain. The CDR3 sequence is 13 residues long. CDR1 and CDR2 from the germline V gene are DFQATT and SNEGSKA (reference sequence). V lost 5 bases to trimming and J lost 1 base, with 12 bases between them. The CDR3 DNA reads as TGCAGTGCTTACTCTGGGCTTTCCTACGAGCAGTACTTC. Translating it yields CSAYSGLSYEQYF.

In its sample, this clone was seen once. An end of the junction does not agree with germline; a read error may underlie this. The J gene is TRBJ2-7, the V gene TRBV4-1; weak D call: TRBD1 (6 bases). CDR3 length equals 15 residues. Germline V lookup: CDR1 MGHRA, CDR2 YSYEKL. The CDR3 DNA sequence: TGCGCCAGCAGCCAATATCGGTCGACAGGCTACGATCAGTACTTC. This translates into CASSQYRSTGYDQYF.

This clone has a count of ten or more. The J gene is TRBJ2-1, the V gene TRBV10-2, with D perhaps matching TRBD1 (5 bases). This CDR3 has 15 residues. The germline V and J ends were trimmed by 4 bases and 5 bases, with 15 bases remaining between them. Germline lookup yields CDR1 WSHSY and CDR2 SAAADI. The CDR3 is CASSVDSSLDNEQFF. The CDR3 DNA follows: TGCGCCAGCAGTGTCGACAGTTCCCTTGACAATGAGCAGTTCTTC.

This clone has at least ten counts. This sequence joins TRBV29-1 and TRBJ1-3, with 7 bases identical to TRBD1. Germline-derived CDR1 and CDR2 are SQVTM and ANQGSEA. This CDR3 is 15 amino acids long. Germline trimming cut 4 bases from V and 4 bases from J; bases unmatched to any gene: 10. The CDR3 sequence: CSVGNRGYSGNTIYF. In DNA, the CDR3 is TGCAGCGTTGGTAACAGGGGTTACTCCGGAAACACCATATATTTT.

This clone was counted between two and nine times. CDR3 in DNA: TGTGCCAGCAGTGACGTACAGGGGAAGTCCTACAATGAGCAGTTCTTC. Amino acid sequence: CASSDVQGKSYNEQFF. The rearrangement links TRBV6-1 to TRBJ2-1, with 7 bases identical to TRBD1. Germline CDR1 reads MNHNS; CDR2 reads SASEGT. After removal of 3 bases from V and 1 base from J, the junction contained 6 bases not matched to a gene. This CDR3 is 16 amino acids long.

Remarks on this clone: The same CDR3 also results from other DNA sequences found in this sample. The chain couples TRBV20-1 to TRBJ2-7; perhaps TRBD2 as D (5 bases). CDR1 and CDR2 (germline): DFQATT, SNEGSKA (reference sequence). This CDR3 contains 12 residues. V lost 7 bases to trimming and J lost 4 bases, with 14 bases between them. The chain's CDR3 is CSVRDEGYEQYF. The CDR3 nucleotides read TGCAGTGTCCGTGACGAGGGTTACGAGCAGTACTTC.

This clone was seen at least ten times. The same CDR3 is also encoded by other DNA sequences in this sample. The CDR3: CASRSGTGFYNEQFF. CDR3 coding DNA: TGTGCCAGCAGATCCGGGACAGGGTTTTACAATGAGCAGTTCTTC. The rearrangement uses TRBV5-6 and TRBJ2-1, with TRBD1 identical over 9 bases. V gave up 5 bases and J gave up 4 bases; unmatched junction bases: 7. CDR3 length: 15 residues. CDR1 is SGHDT and CDR2 is YYEEEE in the germline V gene.

Ten or more counts support this clone. The chain recombines TRBV13 with TRBJ2-1, with 8 bases identical to TRBD1. This CDR3 has 13 residues. The germline V gene encodes CDR1 PRHDT and CDR2 FYEKMQ (reference sequence). Trimming at V came to 7 bases and at J to 3 bases, leaving 2 bases not matched to a gene. CDR3 nucleotide sequence: TGTGCCAGCAACGGACAGGGCTACAATGAGCAGTTCTTC. Residues: CASNGQGYNEQFF.

This clone was seen repeatedly, ten times or more. The V and J genes are TRBV28 and TRBJ2-1; TRBD2 is a possible D gene (5 bases). The ends were cut back, 3 bases at V and 8 bases at J, with 17 bases in the middle. This CDR3 has 15 amino acids. Germline CDR1 is MDHEN and CDR2 is SYDVKM. CDR3 DNA sequence: TGTGCCAGCAGTTTCCGAGGGCTAGCTAACGATGAGCAGTTCTTC. Protein: CASSFRGLANDEQFF.